Described below is a single TCR beta chain sequence and its context. This may come from a read error, since a much larger clone is one base off. TCRdb re-analysed the 5' RACE reads in MiXCR, keeping a single row per CDR3 protein. The table includes 7,400 or so distinct CDR3 sequences, around 40% detected once. The receptor comes from a female donor with breast cancer. The sample comprised memory CD4+ T cells sorted from blood. As to subset: memory CD4+ T cells, CD4+CD45RO+CD25-.

The CDR3 spells CASSPLYLLAGGGEQFF. The CDR3 coding sequence is TGTGCCAGCAGCCCCCTCTACCTGCTAGCAGGGGGTGGGGAGCAGTTCTTC. The chain has TRBV12-3 or TRBV12-4 and TRBJ2-1; 7 bases line up with TRBD1. The CDR3 is 17 residues long. The V and J ends lost 6 bases and 10 bases, in that order; junction bases with no gene match: 21.